The 20 T cell receptor beta chains given below trace back to one sample, sequenced in a study of T cell responses to AZD1222 COVID-19 vaccine. Repertoires were generated with immunoSEQ multiplex PCR, while TCRdb's copy carries only in-frame clones and drops some. The data show around 90,000 clones, 70% to 90% seen once. The sequencing used peripheral blood, collected on day 0 of AZD1222 vaccination. The receptors were gathered from an adult in good health.

The rearrangement links TRBV12-3 or TRBV12-4 to TRBJ1-4; D possibly corresponds to TRBD1 (5 bases). This CDR3 spans 11 amino acids. V lost 5 bases and J 15 bases, leaving 13 bases between the germline ends. The CDR3, as DNA: TGTGCCAGCAGTCAGGGACTAGGGGTGTTTTTT. Translation gives CASSQGLGVFF.

The chain joins TRBV30 to TRBJ2-7, with D possibly TRBD1 on 6 matching bases. V lost 1 base, J lost 3 bases, and 16 bases lay in between. The CDR3 contains 15 residues. Germline V gene sequence: CDR1 GTSNPN, CDR2 SVGIG (reference sequence). Here the CDR3 reads CAWSGMRQGLYEQYF. The CDR3 DNA reads as TGTGCCTGGAGTGGCATGAGGCAGGGGCTCTACGAGCAGTACTTC.

The genes are TRBV11-1 and TRBJ2-2; the match to TRBD1 covers 8 bases. Germline lookup yields CDR1 SGHAT and CDR2 FQDESV (reference sequence). The junction had 8 bases not matched to a gene; V was cut back by 5 bases and J by 3 bases. This CDR3 has 16 residues. CDR3 loop: CASSTRTGKDTGELFF. CDR3 in DNA: TGTGCCAGCAGCACCCGGACAGGGAAGGACACCGGGGAGCTGTTTTTT.

The rearrangement uses TRBV10-3 and TRBJ1-1; no definite D call. Germline assignment: CDR1 ENHRY and CDR2 SYGVKD. V lost 0 bases, J lost 8 bases, and 10 bases lay in between. The CDR3 is 13 amino acids. Here the CDR3 reads CAISESGPREAFF. The CDR3 DNA reads TGTGCCATCAGTGAGTCTGGCCCAAGGGAAGCTTTCTTT.

The chain uses TRBV3-1 (or the pseudogene TRBV3-2) and TRBJ2-5; tentatively, D is TRBD1 (6 bases). Trimming removed 7 bases from V and 4 bases from J, with 13 bases in between. This CDR3 has 13 amino acids. CDR1 is LGHDT and CDR2 is YNNKEL in the germline V gene (reference sequence). The CDR3 region is CASTKRGSETQYF. CDR3 DNA: TGTGCCAGCACCAAGAGGGGGTCAGAGACCCAGTACTTC.

This chain links TRBV6-1 with TRBJ1-3; D call uncertain. V was shortened by 2 bases and J by 0 bases, with 5 bases between the two germline ends. This CDR3 is 14 amino acids long. Germline V gene lookup returns CDR1 MNHNS and CDR2 SASEGT. The chain's CDR3 is CASSERRSGNTIYF. CDR3 nucleotide sequence: TGTGCCAGCAGTGAACGTCGCTCTGGAAACACCATATATTTT.

The V and J genes are TRBV10-3 and TRBJ1-2; TRBD1 aligns across 10 bases. CDR3 length: 15 residues. V was clipped by 0 bases and J by 6 bases; unmatched bases: 4. Looked up from germline, CDR1 is ENHRY and CDR2 is SYGVKD. The CDR3 nucleotides are TGTGCCATCAGTGAGTCGGGACAGGGGACCCATGGCTACACCTTC. Encoded protein: CAISESGQGTHGYTF.

This clone was recorded only once. The chain is built from TRBV15 and TRBJ1-6, with 9 bases lining up with TRBD1. With 1 base clipped from V and 9 bases from J, the junction kept 13 bases outside the gene matches. The CDR3 is 18 residues long. Germline lookup yields CDR1 LNHNV and CDR2 YYDKDF (reference sequence). The CDR3 nucleotides read TGTGCCACCAGCAGAGCTTCTTTGGGACAGGGTATGGGTTCACCCCTCCACTTT. It codes for CATSRASLGQGMGSPLHF.

The rearrangement joins TRBV7-6 to TRBJ2-3; D possibly corresponds to TRBD1 (6 bases). CDR1 is SGHVS, CDR2 FNYEAQ, per germline. This CDR3 is built from 14 residues. V lost 1 base and J 10 bases, leaving 15 bases between the germline ends. CDR3 nucleotides: TGTGCCAGCAGCTTAGGTGGTGGGGCAGGGGCGCAGTATTTT. It is translated as CASSLGGGAGAQYF.

The chain carries TRBV30 and TRBJ2-5, with 10 bases matching TRBD1. Per germline, CDR1 GTSNPN and CDR2 SVGIG (reference sequence). This CDR3 has 15 residues. The V segment lost 3 bases and the J segment 0 bases; nucleotides outside the gene matches: 4. The chain's CDR3 is CAWRQGTGDQETQYF. The CDR3 nucleotides are TGTGCCTGGAGACAAGGGACAGGGGACCAAGAGACCCAGTACTTC.

This clone was detected a few times. The chain recombines TRBV28 with TRBJ2-5, with D unresolved. The CDR3 has 15 amino acids. Looked up from germline, CDR1 is MDHEN and CDR2 is SYDVKM. V was clipped by 4 bases and J by 5 bases, with 17 bases between them. CDR3 loop: CASSSLDGRSETQYF. The CDR3 region has the DNA TGTGCCAGCAGTTCACTCGATGGACGGTCGGAGACCCAGTACTTC.

This clone is deemed medium-sized (0.01 to 0.1%). The sample has other DNA sequences that encode this CDR3 too. CDR3 region: CASSSTDTGELFF. DNA for the CDR3: TGTGCCAGCAGCTCGACAGACACCGGGGAGCTGTTTTTT. The J gene is TRBJ2-2, the V gene TRBV7-3; a weak D match, TRBD1 (5 bases). The CDR3 spans 13 residues. The germline V and J ends were trimmed by 4 bases and 3 bases, with 6 bases remaining between them. From germline, CDR1 is SGHTA and CDR2 FQGTGA.

This clone came up once. The chain couples TRBV7-2 to TRBJ1-3, with a weak D call TRBD1 (5 bases). Germline V gives CDR1 SGHTA, CDR2 FQGNSA. The CDR3 totals 15 residues. Trimming stripped 5 bases from V and 4 bases from J, with 15 bases between. Here the CDR3 DNA reads TGTGCCAGCAGCCGTAGGGTAGGGGCCGGAAACACCATATATTTT. Translating it yields CASSRRVGAGNTIYF.

CDR3 region: CASSVGTANEKLFF. CDR3 nucleotide sequence: TGTGCCAGCAGCGTCGGGACAGCTAATGAAAAACTGTTTTTT. The chain combines TRBV9 with TRBJ1-4; TRBD1 aligns across 7 bases. The ends lost 2 bases at V and 3 bases at J; junction bases unmatched: 1. Germline values: CDR1 SGDLS, CDR2 YYNGEE. This CDR3 is built from 14 residues.

This chain links TRBV4-1 with TRBJ1-2, with 7 bases matching TRBD1. This CDR3 is 14 amino acids long. V lost 0 bases and J lost 4; bases outside the gene matches: 2. Germline assignment: CDR1 MGHRA and CDR2 YSYEKL. The CDR3 region has the DNA TGCGCCAGCAGCCAAGATGGACAGGTCTATGGCTACACCTTC. Encoded protein: CASSQDGQVYGYTF.

J is TRBJ2-2 and V is TRBV7-3, with 7 bases identical to TRBD2. Germline CDR1 is SGHTA and CDR2 is FQGTGA. The CDR3 spans 18 residues. J gave up 0 bases and V 0 bases, and 7 bases lay outside the gene matches. The DNA of the CDR3 is TGTGCCAGCAGCTTAACCCCTCCGGGACTAACGAACACCGGGGAGCTGTTTTTT. Translated: CASSLTPPGLTNTGELFF. The complete variable domain, with remaining parts taken from reference TRBV7-3 and TRBJ2-2, reads GAGVSQTPSNKVTEKGKYVELRCDPISGHTALYWYRQSLGQGPEFLIYFQGTGAADDSGLPNDRFFAVRPEGSVSTLKIQRTERGDSAVYLCASSLTPPGLTNTGELFFGEGSRLTVL.

V and J are TRBV25-1 and TRBJ1-3; weak D call: TRBD1 (6 bases). CDR1 and CDR2 (germline): MGHDK, SYGVNS. The CDR3 totals 15 residues. Trimming pared 3 bases from V and 2 bases from J, leaving 11 bases between. CDR3 loop: CASSDTGSPGNTIYF. The CDR3 DNA sequence: TGTGCCAGCAGTGATACAGGGTCACCTGGAAACACCATATATTTT.

The chain joins TRBV12-3 or TRBV12-4 to TRBJ2-4; no firm D call. The V and J ends lost 5 bases and 9 bases respectively, with 11 bases between them. The length of the CDR3 is 12 residues. The CDR3 is CASSARVTIQYF. The CDR3 coding sequence is TGTGCCAGCAGTGCCCGGGTCACCATTCAGTACTTC.

The V and J genes are TRBV15 and TRBJ1-6; D is unclear. This CDR3 spans 15 amino acids. Trimming took 0 bases from V and 5 from J, leaving 8 bases between them. Germline V gene lookup returns CDR1 LNHNV and CDR2 YYDKDF (reference sequence). The CDR3 nucleotides are TGTGCCACCAGCAGAGATCCTGGGAATAATTCACCCCTCCACTTT. Translated, it gives CATSRDPGNNSPLHF. Looking up the rest from reference TRBV15 and TRBJ1-6 gives the full variable domain: DAMVIQNPRYQVTQFGKPVTLSCSQTLNHNVMYWYQQKSSQAPKLLFHYYDKDFNNEADTPDNFQSRRPNTSFCFLDIRSPGLGDTAMYLCATSRDPGNNSPLHFGNGTRLTVT.

J is TRBJ1-1 and V is TRBV19; 7 bases match TRBD1. The CDR3 length is 14 residues. The ends lost 2 bases at V and 3 bases at J; junction bases unmatched: 3. CDR1 and CDR2 (germline): LNHDA, SQIVND (reference sequence). CDR3 protein: CASSINRGDTEAFF. For the CDR3, the DNA is TGTGCCAGTAGTATAAACAGGGGAGACACTGAAGCTTTCTTT.